This TCR beta chain was recovered during a study of early T cells in non-severe SARS-CoV-2 infection. Across the study: Bulk RNA isolated from unsorted whole blood underwent sequencing; chains were not paired. Study results and caveats: Anti-spike CD8 responses were favored in VDJdb matching, and private and CD4 specificities were missed.

V lost 6 bases and J 2 bases, leaving 14 bases between the germline ends. Looked up from germline, CDR1 is SGHRS and CDR2 is YFSETQ. This CDR3 spans 14 amino acids. Molecules of cDNA were individually given unique molecular identifiers that were attached to them. TCRdb re-called the 5' RACE reads through MiXCR, storing one row per CDR3 protein. The table includes tens of thousands of distinct CDR3 sequences, 12% detected once. Comments on this clonotype: As yet, its antigen is unknown.

Sequencing input: whole blood. The receptor was derived from an adult who was a healthcare worker with PCR-confirmed SARS-CoV-2 infection or an uninfected control (not recorded which). The chain combines TRBV5-1 with TRBJ1-1; D possibly corresponds to TRBD1 (6 bases). CDR3 amino acids: CASKILQGNTEAFF. The CDR3 coding sequence is TGCGCCAGCAAGATCTTACAGGGAAACACTGAAGCTTTCTTT. Full variable domain (outside the CDR3, taken from reference TRBV5-1 and TRBJ1-1): KAGVTQTPRYLIKTRGQQVTLSCSPISGHRSVSWYQQTPGQGLQFLFEYFSETQRNKGNFPGRFSGRQFSNSRSEMNVSTLELGDSALYLCASKILQGNTEAFFGQGTRLTVV.